This T cell receptor beta chain was profiled in a study of regulatory T cells in long-lasting Graves disease. Time point denoted: persistent/refractory GD, antithyroid drugs over 5 years with positive TRAb. PBMCs were the source of the RNA used for TCR sequencing. From germline, CDR1 is SGHVS and CDR2 FQNEAQ. The CDR3 is 16 residues long. Losses at the gene ends were 1 base for V and 0 bases for J; bases not matched to a gene: 6. For TCR beta, libraries came from iRepertoire HTBI primers and Arm-PCR of CDR3 regions. Each CDR3 protein is one row after TCRdb ran MiXCR on the multiplex PCR reads. The profile shows about 460,000 distinct CDR3 sequences, roughly 23% of them singletons.

The clonotype originates from a female donor with Graves disease. The V gene is TRBV7-8, the J gene TRBJ2-7; TRBD1 aligns across 7 bases. The source material was peripheral blood mononuclear cells (PBMCs), sampled when the disease was refractory, from a patient treated with antithyroid drugs. The CDR3 here is CASSLGPGGISYEQYF. The CDR3 coding sequence is TGTGCCAGCAGCTTAGGTCCAGGGGGTATCTCCTACGAGCAGTACTTC.